This is a list of T cell receptor beta chains from one sample in a study of shared clonotypes between healthy human individuals. Clones were sequenced by immunoSEQ multiplex PCR, and TCRdb holds only the in-frame ones, with some missing. The table records roughly 1 million clones, around three quarters of them present only once. Specimen: memory CD4+ T cells from PBMCs. These receptors were collected from a man aged 18 to 30 in good health. Some clones in this sample may be carry-over from other donors' samples. CDR3s include the opening cysteine and the closing phenylalanine or tryptophan. The order of the fields is V gene, J gene, CDR3 protein.

v_gene: TRBV4-2
j_gene: TRBJ2-1
CDR3aa: CASSPGQRNNEQFF

v_gene: TRBV4-1
j_gene: TRBJ2-7
CDR3aa: CASSQGPVSNEQYF

v_gene: TRBV29-1
j_gene: TRBJ2-7
CDR3aa: CSVEGGAGADEQYF

v_gene: TRBV2
j_gene: TRBJ2-5
CDR3aa: CASRDRAYQETQYF

v_gene: TRBV10-1
j_gene: TRBJ2-1
CDR3aa: CASKGSGSQFF

v_gene: TRBV20-1
j_gene: TRBJ2-5
CDR3aa: CSARGAGTQYF

v_gene: TRBV4-2
j_gene: TRBJ2-3
CDR3aa: CASSQTSGSTDTQYF

v_gene: TRBV5-1
j_gene: TRBJ2-3
CDR3aa: CASSLATGGPDTQYF

v_gene: TRBV25-1
j_gene: TRBJ1-2
CDR3aa: CASSAQGVSGYTF

v_gene: TRBV18
j_gene: TRBJ1-5
CDR3aa: CASSTQGANQPQHF

v_gene: TRBV2
j_gene: TRBJ1-2
CDR3aa: CASSEEQGGYTF

v_gene: TRBV19
j_gene: TRBJ1-5
CDR3aa: CASSRGRDQPQHF

v_gene: TRBV21-1
j_gene: TRBJ1-5
CDR3aa: CASSKVHQAKGNQPQHF

v_gene: TRBV6-6
j_gene: TRBJ2-7
CDR3aa: CASSSAPEGEQYF

v_gene: TRBV7-9
j_gene: TRBJ2-5
CDR3aa: CASSKGWYQETQYF

v_gene: TRBV6-1
j_gene: TRBJ2-7
CDR3aa: CASREAYAISYEQYF

v_gene: TRBV29-1
j_gene: TRBJ1-3
CDR3aa: CSVEMNSGSHSGNTIYF

v_gene: TRBV28
j_gene: TRBJ1-2
CDR3aa: CASSLRGYGYTF

v_gene: TRBV5-6
j_gene: TRBJ1-3
CDR3aa: CASSLRGNTIYF

v_gene: TRBV9
j_gene: TRBJ1-1
CDR3aa: CASSGPGQGNTEAFF

v_gene: TRBV5-5
j_gene: TRBJ1-2
CDR3aa: CASSPGQGYGYTF

v_gene: TRBV2
j_gene: TRBJ1-2
CDR3aa: CASIGQATPHYGYTF

v_gene: TRBV29-1
j_gene: TRBJ2-3
CDR3aa: CSVTGPSGTTDTQYF

v_gene: TRBV12-5
j_gene: TRBJ2-1
CDR3aa: CASGQTGTRDNEQFF

v_gene: TRBV18
j_gene: TRBJ1-2
CDR3aa: CASSPRSTADYGYTF

v_gene: TRBV6-5
j_gene: TRBJ2-3
CDR3aa: CASRPDGLTDTQYF

v_gene: TRBV2
j_gene: TRBJ1-5
CDR3aa: CASREGGFRSNQPQHF

v_gene: TRBV10-3
j_gene: TRBJ2-5
CDR3aa: CAISESSSGGGETQYF

v_gene: TRBV28
j_gene: TRBJ2-1
CDR3aa: CASSTTYNEQFF

v_gene: TRBV30
j_gene: TRBJ2-2
CDR3aa: CAWSVPPLRREYTGELFF

v_gene: TRBV6-5
j_gene: TRBJ1-1
CDR3aa: CASRENTEAFF

v_gene: TRBV11-2
j_gene: TRBJ2-2
CDR3aa: CASSLRTGSNTGELFF

v_gene: TRBV5-5
j_gene: TRBJ2-5
CDR3aa: CASSWDWETQYF

v_gene: TRBV18
j_gene: TRBJ2-2
CDR3aa: CASSLRQGWTGELFF

v_gene: TRBV27
j_gene: TRBJ1-5
CDR3aa: CSLSGQGLGNQPQHF

v_gene: TRBV5-6
j_gene: TRBJ1-3
CDR3aa: CASSLGTVGGNTIYF

v_gene: TRBV4-1
j_gene: TRBJ2-2
CDR3aa: CASSWGQGDTGELFF

v_gene: TRBV2
j_gene: TRBJ2-3
CDR3aa: CASNRDRDTDTQYF

v_gene: TRBV5-4
j_gene: TRBJ1-2
CDR3aa: CASSLAGVNNYGYTF

v_gene: TRBV29-1
j_gene: TRBJ2-3
CDR3aa: CSARNPSTDTQYF

v_gene: TRBV2
j_gene: TRBJ1-5
CDR3aa: CASSRQGTARPQHF

v_gene: TRBV28
j_gene: TRBJ2-5
CDR3aa: CASSFFRQGIETQYF

v_gene: TRBV10-3
j_gene: TRBJ2-3
CDR3aa: CAISESRDTQYF

v_gene: TRBV29-1
j_gene: TRBJ1-2
CDR3aa: CSAELQQGRNGYTF

v_gene: TRBV6-5
j_gene: TRBJ1-2
CDR3aa: CASSYRDRNYGYTF

v_gene: TRBV29-1
j_gene: TRBJ1-2
CDR3aa: CSVEAPGRGYTF

v_gene: TRBV28
j_gene: TRBJ2-6
CDR3aa: CASSFTAGANVLTF

v_gene: TRBV28
j_gene: TRBJ2-5
CDR3aa: CASRSFFGTSEQETQYF

v_gene: TRBV5-8
j_gene: TRBJ2-5
CDR3aa: CASSFWGASRETQYF

v_gene: TRBV18
j_gene: TRBJ2-5
CDR3aa: CASSSAGQETQYF

v_gene: TRBV11-2
j_gene: TRBJ2-3
CDR3aa: CASSTRPLQVTDTQYF

v_gene: TRBV4-3
j_gene: TRBJ2-3
CDR3aa: CASSQGGGGIGHTDTQYF

v_gene: TRBV7-6
j_gene: TRBJ2-3
CDR3aa: CASSLEASGSLLTDTQYF

v_gene: TRBV19
j_gene: TRBJ2-7
CDR3aa: CASSPGLAASYEQYF

v_gene: TRBV30
j_gene: TRBJ2-3
CDR3aa: CAWSVDSRGDTQYF